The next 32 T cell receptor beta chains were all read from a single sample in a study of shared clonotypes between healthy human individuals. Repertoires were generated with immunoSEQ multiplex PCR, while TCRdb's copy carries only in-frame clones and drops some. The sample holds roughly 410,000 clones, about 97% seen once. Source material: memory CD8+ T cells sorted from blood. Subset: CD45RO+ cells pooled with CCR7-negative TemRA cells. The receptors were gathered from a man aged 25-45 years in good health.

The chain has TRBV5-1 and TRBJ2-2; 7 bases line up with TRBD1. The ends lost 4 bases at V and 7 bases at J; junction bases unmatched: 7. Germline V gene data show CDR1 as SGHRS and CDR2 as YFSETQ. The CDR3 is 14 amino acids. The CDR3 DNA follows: TGCGCCAGCAGCCCCCGACAGGGCGACGGGGAGCTGTTTTTT. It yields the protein CASSPRQGDGELFF.

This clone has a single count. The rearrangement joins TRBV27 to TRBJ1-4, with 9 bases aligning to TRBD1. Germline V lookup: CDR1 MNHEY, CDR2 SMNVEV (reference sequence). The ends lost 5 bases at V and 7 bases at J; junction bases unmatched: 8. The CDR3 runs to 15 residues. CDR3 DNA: TGTGCCAGCAGTATCCTACAGGGGGCTATTGAAAAACTGTTTTTT. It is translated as CASSILQGAIEKLFF.

CDR3 coding DNA: TGTGCCCGCCGGACAGGGGTATATGGCTACACCTTC. The encoded protein is CARRTGVYGYTF. The chain links TRBV30 to TRBJ1-2, with TRBD1 identical over 9 bases. CDR1 and CDR2 from the germline V gene are GTSNPN and SVGIG (reference sequence). J lost 5 bases, V lost 8 bases, and 6 bases had no gene match. The CDR3 contains 12 residues.

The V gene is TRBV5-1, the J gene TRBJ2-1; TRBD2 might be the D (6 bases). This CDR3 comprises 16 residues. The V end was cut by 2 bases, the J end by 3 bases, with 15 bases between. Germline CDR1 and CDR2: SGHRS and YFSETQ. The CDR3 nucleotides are TGCGCCAGCAGCTTACCCAATACCGGGAGCTACAATGAGCAGTTCTTC. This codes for CASSLPNTGSYNEQFF.

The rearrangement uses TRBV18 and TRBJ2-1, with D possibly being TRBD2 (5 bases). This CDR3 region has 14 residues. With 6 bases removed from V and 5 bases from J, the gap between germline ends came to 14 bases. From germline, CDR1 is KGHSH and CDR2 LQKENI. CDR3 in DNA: TGTGCCAGCTCCGGGATCTTGCCCAACAATGAGCAGTTCTTC. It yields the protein CASSGILPNNEQFF.

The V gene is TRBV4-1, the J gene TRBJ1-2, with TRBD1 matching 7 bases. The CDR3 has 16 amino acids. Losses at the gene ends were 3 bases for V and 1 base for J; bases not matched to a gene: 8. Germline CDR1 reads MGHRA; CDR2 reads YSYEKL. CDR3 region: CASSHLNRGGNYGYTF. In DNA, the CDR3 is TGCGCCAGCAGCCACCTAAACAGGGGCGGTAACTATGGCTACACCTTC.

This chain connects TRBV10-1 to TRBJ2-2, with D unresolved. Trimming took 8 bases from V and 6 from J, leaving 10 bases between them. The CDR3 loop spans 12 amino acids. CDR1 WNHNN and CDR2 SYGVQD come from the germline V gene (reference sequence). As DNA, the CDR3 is TGCGCCAGCGGCTCCCCTGCCGGGGAGCTGTTTTTT. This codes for CASGSPAGELFF.

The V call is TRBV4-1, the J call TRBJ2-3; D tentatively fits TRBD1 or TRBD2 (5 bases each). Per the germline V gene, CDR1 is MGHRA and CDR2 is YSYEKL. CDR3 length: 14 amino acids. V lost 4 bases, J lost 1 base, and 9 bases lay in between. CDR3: CASSPWDGTDTQYF. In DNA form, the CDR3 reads TGCGCCAGCAGCCCGTGGGACGGCACAGATACGCAGTATTTT.

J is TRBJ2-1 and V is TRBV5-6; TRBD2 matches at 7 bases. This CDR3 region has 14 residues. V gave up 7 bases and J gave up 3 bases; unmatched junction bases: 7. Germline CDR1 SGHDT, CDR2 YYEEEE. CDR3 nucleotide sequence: TGTGCCAGCGGCGGGGACTATCTCTACAATGAGCAGTTCTTC. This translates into CASGGDYLYNEQFF.

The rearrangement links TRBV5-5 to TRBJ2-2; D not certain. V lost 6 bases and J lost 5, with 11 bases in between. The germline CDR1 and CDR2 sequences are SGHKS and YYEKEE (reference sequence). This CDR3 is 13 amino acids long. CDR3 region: CASTIGTTGELFF. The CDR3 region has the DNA TGTGCCAGCACCATCGGCACTACCGGGGAGCTGTTTTTT.

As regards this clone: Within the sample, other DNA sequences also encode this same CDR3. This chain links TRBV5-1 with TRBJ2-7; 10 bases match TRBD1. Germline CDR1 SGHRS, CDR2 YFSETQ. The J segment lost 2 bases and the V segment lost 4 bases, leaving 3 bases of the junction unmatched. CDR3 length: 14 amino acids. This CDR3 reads CASSEGQGAYEQYF. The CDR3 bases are TGCGCCAGCAGCGAAGGACAGGGGGCCTACGAGCAGTACTTC.

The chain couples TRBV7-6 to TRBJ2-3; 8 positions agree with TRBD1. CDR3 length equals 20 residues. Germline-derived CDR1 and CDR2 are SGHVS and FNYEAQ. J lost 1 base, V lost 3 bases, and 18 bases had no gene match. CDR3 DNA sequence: TGTGCCAGCAGCTTGAAACCCCTAGCCCTTAGGACAGGGCGCACAGATACGCAGTATTTT. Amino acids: CASSLKPLALRTGRTDTQYF.

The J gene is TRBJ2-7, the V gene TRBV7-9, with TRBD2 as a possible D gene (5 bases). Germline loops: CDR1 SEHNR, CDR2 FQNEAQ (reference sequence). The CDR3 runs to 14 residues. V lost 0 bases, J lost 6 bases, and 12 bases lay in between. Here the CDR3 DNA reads TGTGCCAGCAGCTTAGCGTCCCTAGCAACCGAGCAGTACTTC. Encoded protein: CASSLASLATEQYF.

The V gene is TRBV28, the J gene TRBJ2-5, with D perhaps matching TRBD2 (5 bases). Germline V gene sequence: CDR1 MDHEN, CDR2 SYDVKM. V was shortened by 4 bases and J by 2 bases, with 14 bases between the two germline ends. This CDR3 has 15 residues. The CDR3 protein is CASSSGGRWQETQYF. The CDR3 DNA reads TGTGCCAGCAGTTCAGGAGGAAGGTGGCAAGAGACCCAGTACTTC. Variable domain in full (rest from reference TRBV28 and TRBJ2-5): DVKVTQSSRYLVKRTGEKVFLECVQDMDHENMFWYRQDPGLGLRLIYFSYDVKMKEKGDIPEGYSVSREKKERFSLILESASTNQTSMYLCASSSGGRWQETQYFGPGTRLLVL.

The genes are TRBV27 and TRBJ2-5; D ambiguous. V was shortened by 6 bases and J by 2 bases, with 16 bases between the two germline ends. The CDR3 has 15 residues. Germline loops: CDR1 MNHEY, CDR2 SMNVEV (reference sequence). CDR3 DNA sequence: TGTGCCAGCAGCCAAGACGTCGCCATACAAGAGACCCAGTACTTC. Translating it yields CASSQDVAIQETQYF.

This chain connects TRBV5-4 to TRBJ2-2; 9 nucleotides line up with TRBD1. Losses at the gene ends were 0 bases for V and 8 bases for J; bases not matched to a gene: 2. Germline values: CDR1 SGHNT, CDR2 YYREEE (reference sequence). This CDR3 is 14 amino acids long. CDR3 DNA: TGTGCCAGCAGCTTGGGGGACAGGGCTGGGGAGCTGTTTTTT. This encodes CASSLGDRAGELFF.

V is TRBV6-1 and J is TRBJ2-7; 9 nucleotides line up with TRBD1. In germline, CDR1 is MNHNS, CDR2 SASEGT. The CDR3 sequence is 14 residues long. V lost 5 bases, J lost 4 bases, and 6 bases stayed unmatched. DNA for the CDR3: TGTGCCAGCAGTTCAGCCGGGACAGGGTACGAGCAGTACTTC. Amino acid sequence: CASSSAGTGYEQYF.

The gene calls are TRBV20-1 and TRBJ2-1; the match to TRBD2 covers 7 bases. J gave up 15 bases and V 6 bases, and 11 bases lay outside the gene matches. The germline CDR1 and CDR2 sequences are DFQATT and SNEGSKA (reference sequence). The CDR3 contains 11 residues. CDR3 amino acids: CSATPGWEGFF. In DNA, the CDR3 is TGCAGTGCGACCCCTGGGTGGGAGGGGTTCTTC.

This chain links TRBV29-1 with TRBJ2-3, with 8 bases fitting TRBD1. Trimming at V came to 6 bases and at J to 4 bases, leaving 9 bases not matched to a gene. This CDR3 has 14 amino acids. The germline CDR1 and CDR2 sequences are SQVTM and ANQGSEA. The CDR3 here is CSVKRQGAADTQYF. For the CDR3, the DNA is TGCAGCGTGAAAAGGCAGGGGGCTGCAGATACGCAGTATTTT.

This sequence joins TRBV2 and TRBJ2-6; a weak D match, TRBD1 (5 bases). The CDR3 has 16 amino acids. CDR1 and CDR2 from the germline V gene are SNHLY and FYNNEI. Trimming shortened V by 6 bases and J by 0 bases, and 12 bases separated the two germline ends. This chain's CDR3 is CASSLDRSSGANVLTF. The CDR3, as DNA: TGTGCCAGCAGCCTAGACAGAAGCTCTGGGGCCAACGTCCTGACTTTC.

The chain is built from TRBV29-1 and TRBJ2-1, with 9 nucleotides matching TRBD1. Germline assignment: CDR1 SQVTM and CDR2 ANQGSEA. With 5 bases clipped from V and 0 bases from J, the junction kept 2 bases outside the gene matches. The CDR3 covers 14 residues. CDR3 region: CSVNRGLSYNEQFF. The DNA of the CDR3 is TGCAGCGTTAACAGGGGGCTCTCCTACAATGAGCAGTTCTTC.

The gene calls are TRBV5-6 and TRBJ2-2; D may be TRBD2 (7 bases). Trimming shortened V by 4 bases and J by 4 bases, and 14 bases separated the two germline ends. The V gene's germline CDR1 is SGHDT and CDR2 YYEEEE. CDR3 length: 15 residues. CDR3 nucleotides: TGTGCCAGCAGCCGAAGGGGGGGACTCACCGGGGAGCTGTTTTTT. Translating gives CASSRRGGLTGELFF.

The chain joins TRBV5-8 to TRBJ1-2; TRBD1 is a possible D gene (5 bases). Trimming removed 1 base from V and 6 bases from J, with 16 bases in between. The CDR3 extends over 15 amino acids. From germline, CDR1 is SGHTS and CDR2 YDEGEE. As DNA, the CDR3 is TGTGCCAGCAGCTTGTGGCAGGGAGCAAAGGATGGCTACACCTTC. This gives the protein CASSLWQGAKDGYTF.

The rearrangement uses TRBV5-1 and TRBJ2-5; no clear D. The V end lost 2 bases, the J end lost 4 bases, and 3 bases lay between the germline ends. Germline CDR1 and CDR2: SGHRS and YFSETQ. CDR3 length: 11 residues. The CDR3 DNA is TGCGCCAGCAGCTTCTCAGAGACCCAGTACTTC. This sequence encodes CASSFSETQYF.

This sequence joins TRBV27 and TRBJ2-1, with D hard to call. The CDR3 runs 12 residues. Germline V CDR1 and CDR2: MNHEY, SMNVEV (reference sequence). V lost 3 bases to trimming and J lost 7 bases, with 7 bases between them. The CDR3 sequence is CASSLSPNEQFF. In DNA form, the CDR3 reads TGTGCCAGCAGTTTGAGCCCAAATGAGCAGTTCTTC.

CDR3 region: CASSYMTSGWDYEQYF. The DNA for the CDR3 is TGTGCCAGCAGCTACATGACTAGCGGGTGGGACTACGAGCAGTACTTC. The chain combines TRBV5-6 with TRBJ2-7, with 10 positions matching TRBD2. CDR3 length: 16 amino acids. The ends lost 3 bases at V and 3 bases at J; junction bases unmatched: 9. Germline CDR1 reads SGHDT; CDR2 reads YYEEEE.

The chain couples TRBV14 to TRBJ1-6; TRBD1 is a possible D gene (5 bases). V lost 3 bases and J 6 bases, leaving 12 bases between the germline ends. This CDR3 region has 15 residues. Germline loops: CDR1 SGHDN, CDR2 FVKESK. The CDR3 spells CASSQTAGGNSPLHF. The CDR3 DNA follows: TGTGCCAGCAGCCAGACAGCAGGAGGTAATTCACCCCTCCACTTT.

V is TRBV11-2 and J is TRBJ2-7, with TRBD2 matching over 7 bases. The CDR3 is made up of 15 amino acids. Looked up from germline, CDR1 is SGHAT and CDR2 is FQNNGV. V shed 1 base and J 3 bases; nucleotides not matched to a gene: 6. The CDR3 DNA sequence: TGTGCCAGCAGCTTAGGGGTCGGCGGGGGCTACGAGCAGTACTTC. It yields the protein CASSLGVGGGYEQYF.

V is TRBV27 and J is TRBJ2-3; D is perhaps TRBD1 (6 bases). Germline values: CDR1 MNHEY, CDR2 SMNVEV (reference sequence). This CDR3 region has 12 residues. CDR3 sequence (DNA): TGTGCTACAGGGATCAGAACAGATACGCAGTATTTT. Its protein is CATGIRTDTQYF.

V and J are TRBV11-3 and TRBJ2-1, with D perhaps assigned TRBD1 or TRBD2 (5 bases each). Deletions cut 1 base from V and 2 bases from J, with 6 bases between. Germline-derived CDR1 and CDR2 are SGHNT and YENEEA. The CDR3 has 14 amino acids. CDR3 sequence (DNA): TGTGCCAGCAGCTTAGCGGGACCCTACAATGAGCAGTTCTTC. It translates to CASSLAGPYNEQFF. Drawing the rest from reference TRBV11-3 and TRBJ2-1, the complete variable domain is EAGVVQSPRYKIIEKKQPVAFWCNPISGHNTLYWYLQNLGQGPELLIRYENEEAVDDSQLPKDRFSAERLKGVDSTLKIQPAELGDSAVYLCASSLAGPYNEQFFGPGTRLTVL.

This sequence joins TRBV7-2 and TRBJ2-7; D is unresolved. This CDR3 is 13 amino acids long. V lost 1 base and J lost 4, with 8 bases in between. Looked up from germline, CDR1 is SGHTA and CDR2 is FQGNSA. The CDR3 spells CASSLGTAYEQYF. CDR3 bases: TGTGCCAGCAGCTTAGGAACTGCATACGAGCAGTACTTC.

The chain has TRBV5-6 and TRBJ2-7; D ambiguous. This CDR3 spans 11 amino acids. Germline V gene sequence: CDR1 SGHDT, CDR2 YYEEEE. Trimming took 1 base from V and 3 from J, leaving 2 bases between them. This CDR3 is CASSLRYEQYF. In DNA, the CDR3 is TGTGCCAGCAGCTTGCGCTACGAGCAGTACTTC.